The rows below give T cell receptor beta chains drawn from one sample of a study of T cell responses to AZD1222 COVID-19 vaccine. Sequenced by immunoSEQ multiplex PCR; TCRdb stores in-frame clones only, minus some. The sample includes 120,000 or so clones, around nine tenths of them seen just once. The source was peripheral blood, collected on day 0 of AZD1222 vaccination. The receptors come from an adult in good health. Both conserved end residues are part of each CDR3. D genes are given only for firm matches. Some rows mark clone size as missing; the rest say once, few, many or name a class of expanded clone.

v_gene	len	abundance	d_gene	j_gene	CDR3nt	CDR3aa
TRBV7-2	20	NA	TRBD2	TRBJ2-3	TGTGCCAGCAGCTTAGCTCGGTCACTAGCGGGGGGCCTCAGCACAGATACGCAGTATTTT	CASSLARSLAGGLSTDTQYF
TRBV4-3	13	few	NA	TRBJ1-1	TGCGCCAGCAGCCAGACAGGGAACACTGAAGCTTTCTTT	CASSQTGNTEAFF
TRBV5-1	15	NA	TRBD2	TRBJ2-3	TGCGCCAGCAGCCGGACTAGCGGGGCCGGAGATACGCAGTATTTT	CASSRTSGAGDTQYF
TRBV6-5	14	NA	TRBD1	TRBJ1-2	TGTGCCAGCAGGGGGACAGGGGAAACCTATGGCTACACCTTC	CASRGTGETYGYTF
TRBV5-4	16	NA	TRBD2	TRBJ2-1	TGTGCCAGCAGGCAAACTAGCGGGGGCTCCTACAATGAGCAGTTCTTC	CASRQTSGGSYNEQFF
TRBV12-3/TRBV12-4	11	NA	NA	TRBJ2-1	TGTGCCAGCAGTGCCTATAATGAGCAGTTCTTC	CASSAYNEQFF
TRBV5-1	13	once	NA	TRBJ2-1	TGCGCCAGCAGCCCCGGGGGTGACAATGAGCAGTTCTTC	CASSPGGDNEQFF
TRBV19	15	NA	NA	TRBJ1-1	TGTGCCAGTAGTACCTCCGGCGGTATGAACACTGAAGCTTTCTTT	CASSTSGGMNTEAFF
TRBV7-2	15	NA	NA	TRBJ1-1	TGTGCCAGCATACCCGGGTCAGACATGAACACTGAAGCTTTCTTT	CASIPGSDMNTEAFF
TRBV7-9	14	NA	NA	TRBJ1-5	TGTGCCAGCAGCTTAGCAGGGATCGGGCAGCCCCAGCATTTT	CASSLAGIGQPQHF
TRBV6-6	24	NA	NA	TRBJ2-7	NA	CASSRGAFEQYFGPGTNAAFEQYF
TRBV19	16	NA	NA	TRBJ1-5	TGTGCCAGCAACCCCTTCGGATCAGGGGGCAATCAGCCCCAGCATTTT	CASNPFGSGGNQPQHF
TRBV19	18	NA	TRBD2	TRBJ2-6	TGTGCCAGTAGTATAGGGCTAGCGGGAGGGACTGGGGCCAACGTCCTGACTTTC	CASSIGLAGGTGANVLTF
TRBV9	16	NA	NA	TRBJ2-3	TGTGCCAGCAGCGTAGTCGACGGAGCTAGCACAGATACGCAGTATTTT	CASSVVDGASTDTQYF
TRBV6-4	11	NA	NA	TRBJ2-1	TGTGCCAGCAGTGACTTCTATGAGCAGTTCTTC	CASSDFYEQFF
TRBV2	14	NA	NA	TRBJ2-2	TGTGCCAGCAGTGAAGCTTCGAGTTCCGGGGAGCTGTTTTTT	CASSEASSSGELFF
TRBV5-1	15	NA	NA	TRBJ2-2	TGCGCCAGCAGCGCAGGGCTAGCCCCCACCGGGGAGCTGTTTTTT	CASSAGLAPTGELFF
TRBV9	16	NA	TRBD2	TRBJ2-3	TGTGCCAGCAGCCCACGACTAGCGGGAGGGCCAGATACGCAGTATTTT	CASSPRLAGGPDTQYF
TRBV5-1	16	few	TRBD1	TRBJ1-4	TGCGCCAGCAGCTCTCAAGGGGGACAGGGGAAAGAAAAACTGTTTTTT	CASSSQGGQGKEKLFF
TRBV7-9	17	NA	TRBD1	TRBJ2-7	TGTGCCAGCAGCCCTCAGGGGCCGGGACAGGGTGTGGACGAGCAGTACTTC	CASSPQGPGQGVDEQYF
TRBV6-5	15	NA	TRBD1	TRBJ1-2	TGTGCCAGCAGTAGGACTACAGGGGCCGAAAGGGGCTACACCTTC	CASSRTTGAERGYTF
TRBV3-1/TRBV3-2	14	NA	NA	TRBJ2-7	TGTGCCAGCAGCTACAGGCAGGGACCCTACGAGCAGTACTTC	CASSYRQGPYEQYF
TRBV5-1	13	once	NA	TRBJ2-1	TGCGCCAGCAGCCCCGGACCCCACCAGGAGAAGTTCTTC	CASSPGPHQEKFF
TRBV5-6	14	NA	TRBD1	TRBJ1-1	TGTGCCAGCAGCGATCGGACAGGGTGGACTGAAGCTTTCTTT	CASSDRTGWTEAFF
TRBV3-1/TRBV3-2	16	NA	NA	TRBJ2-3	TGTGCCAGCAGCCAAACAATGGCGGCTGGCACAGATACGCAGTATTTT	CASSQTMAAGTDTQYF
TRBV9	16	NA	NA	TRBJ2-1	TGTGCCAGCAGCGTACGGGGGGCTGGCTCCTACAATGAGCAGTTCTTC	CASSVRGAGSYNEQFF
TRBV27	14	NA	NA	TRBJ2-4	TGTGCCAGCAGTTTAAGGAGCAGAGGAGACATTCAGTACTTC	CASSLRSRGDIQYF
TRBV7-6	15	NA	NA	TRBJ1-6	TGTGCCAGCAGCCCTCTAGGGATAGATAATTCACCCCTCCACTTT	CASSPLGIDNSPLHF
TRBV11-2	13	NA	NA	TRBJ1-5	TGTGCCAGCAGCTTAGGGGAGCGTCAGCCCCAGCATTTT	CASSLGERQPQHF
TRBV2	14	once	TRBD1	TRBJ1-1	TGTGCCAGCAGGGAAACAGGGGGCGTCACTGAAGCTTTCTTT	CASRETGGVTEAFF
TRBV11-2	12	NA	NA	TRBJ1-2	TGTGCCAGCAGCTTAGTAGGGGTCGGCTACACCTTC	CASSLVGVGYTF
TRBV5-4	16	NA	TRBD2	TRBJ2-2	TGTGCCAGCAGCTTCCCAGGGCGGGAGGACACCGGGGAGCTGTTTTTT	CASSFPGREDTGELFF
TRBV7-9	15	NA	TRBD1	TRBJ2-2	TGTGCCAGCAGCTCCAGGACAGGGACCACCGGGGAGCTGTTTTTT	CASSSRTGTTGELFF
TRBV30	11	NA	NA	TRBJ2-7	TGTGCCTGGAGTAGGAGTTACGAGCAGTACTTC	CAWSRSYEQYF
TRBV2	16	NA	NA	TRBJ2-5	TGTGCCAGCAGCGAGCGAGGACTTACAGCTCAAGAGACCCAGTACTTC	CASSERGLTAQETQYF
TRBV2	13	NA	TRBD1	TRBJ1-2	TGTGCCACCCGGGGGACAGAGTCCTATGGCTACACCTTC	CATRGTESYGYTF
TRBV12-3/TRBV12-4	13	NA	NA	TRBJ2-2	TGTGCCAGCAGCTCCTCGATAACCGGGGAGCTGTTTTTT	CASSSSITGELFF
TRBV5-4	15	NA	NA	TRBJ2-5	TGTGCCAGCAGCTTGGCCGGCAGGGATGGAGAGACCCAGTACTTC	CASSLAGRDGETQYF
TRBV19	14	NA	NA	TRBJ2-4	TGTGCCAGTAGTATGGGAGTAGCCAAAAACATTCAGTACTTC	CASSMGVAKNIQYF
TRBV6-5	15	NA	NA	TRBJ1-3	TGTGCCAGCAGCGAGTGGGGCAGCTCTGGAAACACCATATATTTT	CASSEWGSSGNTIYF
TRBV7-2	18	NA	NA	TRBJ2-1	TGTGCCAGCAGCTTAGGATACCGTGGGCGGGGCCGGGGTAATGAGCAGTTCTTC	CASSLGYRGRGRGNEQFF
TRBV29-1	12	NA	NA	TRBJ1-1	TGCAGCACCCAGACAGGGAACACTGAAGCTTTCTTT	CSTQTGNTEAFF
TRBV6-1	13	NA	NA	TRBJ1-5	TGTGCCAGCAGTGAATACGGGTATCAGCCCCAGCATTTT	CASSEYGYQPQHF
TRBV30	14	NA	NA	TRBJ1-4	TGTGCCTGGGACCCAGGGTTTGTTAATGAAAAACTGTTTTTT	CAWDPGFVNEKLFF
TRBV3-1/TRBV3-2	15	NA	NA	TRBJ1-1	TGTGCCAGCAGCCAAAGGGGAGGGCTGAACACTGAAGCTTTCTTT	CASSQRGGLNTEAFF